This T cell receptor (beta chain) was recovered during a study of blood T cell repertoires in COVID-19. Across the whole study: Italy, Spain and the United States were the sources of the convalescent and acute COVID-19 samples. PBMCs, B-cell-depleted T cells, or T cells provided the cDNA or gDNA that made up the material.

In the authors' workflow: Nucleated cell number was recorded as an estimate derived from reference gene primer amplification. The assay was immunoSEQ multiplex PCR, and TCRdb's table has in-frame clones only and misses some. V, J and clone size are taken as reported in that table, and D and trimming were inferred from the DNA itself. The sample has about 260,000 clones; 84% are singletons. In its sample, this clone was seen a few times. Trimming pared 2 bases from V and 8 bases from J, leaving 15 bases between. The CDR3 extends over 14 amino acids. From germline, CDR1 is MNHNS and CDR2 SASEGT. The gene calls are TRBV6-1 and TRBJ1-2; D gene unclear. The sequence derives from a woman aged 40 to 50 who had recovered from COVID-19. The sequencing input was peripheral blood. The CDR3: CASSEFGGAEGYTF. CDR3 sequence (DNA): TGTGCCAGCAGTGAATTTGGCGGTGCAGAAGGCTACACCTTC.